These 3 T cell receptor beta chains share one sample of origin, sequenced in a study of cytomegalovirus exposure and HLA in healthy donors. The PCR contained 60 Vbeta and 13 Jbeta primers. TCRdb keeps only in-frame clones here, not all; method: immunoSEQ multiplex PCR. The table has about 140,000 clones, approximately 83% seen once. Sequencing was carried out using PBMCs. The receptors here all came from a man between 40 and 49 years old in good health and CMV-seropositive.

The CDR3 is CASSLTPGLPYNEQFF. The CDR3 coding sequence is TGTGCCAGCAGCTTAACCCCGGGACTACCGTACAATGAGCAGTTCTTC. The V call is TRBV7-9, the J call TRBJ2-1; TRBD2 matches 7 bases. Germline values: CDR1 SEHNR, CDR2 FQNEAQ (reference sequence). The V and J ends lost 2 bases and 4 bases, in that order; junction bases with no gene match: 8. This CDR3 has 16 residues.

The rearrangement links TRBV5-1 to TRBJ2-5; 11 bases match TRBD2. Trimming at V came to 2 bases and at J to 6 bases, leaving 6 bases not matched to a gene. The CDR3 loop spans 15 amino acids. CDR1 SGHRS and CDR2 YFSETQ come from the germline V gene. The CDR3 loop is CASSFLAGGPKTQYF. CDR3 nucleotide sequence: TGCGCCAGCAGCTTTTTAGCGGGAGGGCCAAAGACCCAGTACTTC. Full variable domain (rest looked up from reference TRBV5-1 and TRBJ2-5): KAGVTQTPRYLIKTRGQQVTLSCSPISGHRSVSWYQQTPGQGLQFLFEYFSETQRNKGNFPGRFSGRQFSNSRSEMNVSTLELGDSALYLCASSFLAGGPKTQYFGPGTRLLVL.

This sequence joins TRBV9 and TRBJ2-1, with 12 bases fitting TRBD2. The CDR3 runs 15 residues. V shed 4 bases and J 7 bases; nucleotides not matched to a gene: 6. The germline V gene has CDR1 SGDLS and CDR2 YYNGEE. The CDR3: CASSLAGGSMNEQFF. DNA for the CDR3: TGTGCCAGCAGCCTAGCGGGAGGGTCAATGAATGAGCAGTTCTTC.